This passage covers 14 T cell receptor beta chains from one sample sequenced in a study of T and B cells in COVID-19 patients. BIOMED2 TRB-A/B primer pools were used in multiplex TRB PCR. TCRdb itself ran the multiplex PCR reads through MiXCR, one entry per CDR3 protein. The table lists 5,400 or so distinct CDR3 sequences, 25% to 30% of them singletons. Each TRB amplification used roughly 240-550 ng of genomic DNA from blood. Sequenced input: blood. Every receptor here comes from a human donor with active COVID-19.

J is TRBJ1-5 and V is TRBV20-1; D remains unclear. The CDR3 is 13 amino acids. The V and J ends lost 3 bases and 1 base respectively, with 7 bases between them. CDR1 and CDR2 (germline): DFQATT, SNEGSKA (reference sequence). The CDR3 nucleotides read TGCAGTGCTAGCCCGGCGAGCAATCAGCCCCAGCATTTT. This sequence encodes CSASPASNQPQHF.

The V call is TRBV4-2, the J call TRBJ1-4; D not certain. This CDR3 region has 15 residues. Trimming removed 3 bases at V and 5 bases at J, with 13 bases between. Germline CDR1 is LGHNA and CDR2 is YNFKEQ. The CDR3 DNA reads as TGTGCCAGCAGCCAGTTCGGGAGTGCGAATGAAAAACTGTTTTTT. It yields the protein CASSQFGSANEKLFF.

By share of the sample, this clonotype is medium-sized. The chain employs TRBV19 and TRBJ1-4; a possible D gene is TRBD1 (6 bases). Per germline, CDR1 LNHDA and CDR2 SQIVND (reference sequence). This CDR3 is built from 14 residues. The V end lost 5 bases, the J end lost 6 bases, and 13 bases lay between the germline ends. CDR3 sequence: CASSWDIGDEKLFF. CDR3 coding DNA: TGTGCCAGTAGTTGGGACATAGGGGATGAAAAACTGTTTTTT.

To note about this clonotype: One end of the junction varies from germline; a read error may be responsible. CDR3 bases: TGTGCCAGCAGTTCTAGGACTAGCGGCCCAGATACGCAGTATTTT. Translation: CASSSRTSGPDTQYF. This chain uses TRBV5-1 with TRBJ2-3; 10 bases are shared with TRBD2. The CDR3 extends over 15 amino acids. Germline V CDR1 and CDR2: SGHRS, YFSETQ. The variable domain in full, completed from reference TRBV5-1 and TRBJ2-3, reads KAGVTQTPRYLIKTRGQQVTLSCSPISGHRSVSWYQQTPGQGLQFLFEYFSETQRNKGNFPGRFSGRQFSNSRSEMNVSTLELGDSALYLCASSSRTSGPDTQYFGPGTRLTVL.

The genes are TRBV4-3 and TRBJ1-5; D uncertain. Trimming pared 1 base from V and 2 bases from J, leaving 9 bases between. Germline assignment: CDR1 LGHNA and CDR2 YSLEER. The length of the CDR3 is 15 residues. The CDR3 sequence: CASSQVLGRNQPQHF. Here the CDR3 DNA reads TGCGCCAGCAGCCAAGTCTTGGGTCGCAATCAGCCCCAGCATTTT.

This clonotype is judged medium-sized. The V gene is TRBV19, the J gene TRBJ2-1; possible D gene TRBD2, 6 bases. The CDR3 is made up of 16 amino acids. The ends were cut back, 0 bases at V and 2 bases at J, with 11 bases in the middle. CDR1 and CDR2 (germline): LNHDA, SQIVND (reference sequence). This chain's CDR3 is CASSIEGRGAYNEQFF. The DNA for the CDR3 is TGTGCCAGTAGTATAGAGGGGCGGGGTGCCTACAATGAGCAGTTCTTC.

The rearrangement links TRBV5-1 to TRBJ2-2; D gene uncertain. CDR3 size: 15 residues. V dropped 0 bases and J dropped 6 bases, with 12 bases sitting between them. Germline V gene lookup returns CDR1 SGHRS and CDR2 YFSETQ. The CDR3 region is CASSLDTGRAGELFF. Here the CDR3 DNA reads TGCGCCAGCAGCTTGGATACTGGCCGGGCCGGGGAGCTGTTTTTT.

This clonotype ranks as medium-sized. DNA for the CDR3: TGTGCCAGCAGACGGACTAGCGGGAGGGCGCAGTACTTC. It translates to CASRRTSGRAQYF. This chain joins TRBV6-5 and TRBJ2-7; TRBD2 aligns across 15 bases. Germline V gene data show CDR1 as MNHEY and CDR2 as SVGAGI. The length of the CDR3 is 13 residues. Trimming removed 6 bases from V and 9 bases from J; junction bases left unmatched: 3.

This clonotype is medium-sized within its sample. The V gene is TRBV15, the J gene TRBJ2-1; 14 bases line up with TRBD2. Germline-derived CDR1 and CDR2 are LNHNV and YYDKDF (reference sequence). J gave up 8 bases and V 2 bases, and 11 bases lay outside the gene matches. This CDR3 has 18 residues. This CDR3 is CATSRSSRGLAGADEQFF. Written as DNA, the CDR3 is TGTGCCACCAGCAGAAGCTCCCGGGGACTAGCGGGAGCGGATGAGCAGTTCTTC.

This clonotype was observed a handful of times. The rearrangement links TRBV6-1 to TRBJ2-1; 11 nucleotides agree with TRBD2. The CDR3 is made up of 16 amino acids. The trim removed 6 bases at V and 6 bases at J, leaving 10 bases unmatched. The germline V gene encodes CDR1 MNHNS and CDR2 SASEGT. CDR3 sequence reads: CASSWTGLAETNEQFF. The CDR3 bases are TGTGCCAGCAGCTGGACGGGACTAGCGGAAACCAATGAGCAGTTCTTC.

This clonotype is medium-sized (0.01 to 0.1%) by share. The chain has TRBV15 and TRBJ2-5; maybe TRBD2 (5 bases). This CDR3 region has 13 residues. The ends were cut back, 3 bases at V and 5 bases at J, with 10 bases in the middle. Germline V CDR1 and CDR2: LNHNV, YYDKDF (reference sequence). The CDR3 bases are TGTGCCACCAGCAGCGGGGTCCGTGAGACCCAGTACTTC. Its translation is CATSSGVRETQYF. Together with reference TRBV15 and TRBJ2-5, the CDR3 gives the full variable domain: DAMVIQNPRYQVTQFGKPVTLSCSQTLNHNVMYWYQQKSSQAPKLLFHYYDKDFNNEADTPDNFQSRRPNTSFCFLDIRSPGLGDTAMYLCATSSGVRETQYFGPGTRLLVL.

This clonotype is judged medium-sized. The chain has TRBV12-3 or TRBV12-4 and TRBJ1-1; unclear D gene. CDR3 length: 14 residues. Deletions cut 7 bases from V and 4 bases from J, with 16 bases between. In nucleotides, the CDR3 is TGTGCCAGCACCTCAAAGACGGTCGGCACTGAAGCTTTCTTT. Its protein is CASTSKTVGTEAFF.

This clonotype appeared a single time. This clone may be a read error of a much larger clone one base away. The chain carries TRBV13 and TRBJ2-2; D is possibly TRBD2 (5 bases). The germline V gene encodes CDR1 PRHDT and CDR2 FYEKMQ (reference sequence). The CDR3 consists of 15 residues. CDR3: CASSYSGPRTGELLF. DNA of the CDR3: TGTGCCAGCAGTTACTCGGGTCCAAGAACCGGGGAGCTGCTTTTT.

This sequence joins TRBV6-2 or TRBV6-3 and TRBJ2-3; maybe TRBD1 (6 bases). The V gene's germline CDR1 is MNHEY and CDR2 SVGEGT. V lost 6 bases to trimming and J lost 5 bases, with 21 bases between them. The CDR3 consists of 16 residues. Written as DNA, the CDR3 is TGTGCCAGCAGCCAAGTTGCAACAGGGCCCGGAGATACGCAGTATTTT. Translated, it gives CASSQVATGPGDTQYF.